The source of this T cell receptor (beta chain) is a study of CD8 T cells in ankylosing spondylitis. Study-wide results and caveats: Seemingly distinctive of ankylosing spondylitis blood was a TCR beta motif formed by eight highly homologous variants.

This CDR3 is built from 15 residues. Germline CDR1 is SGHVS and CDR2 is FQNEAQ. V lost 5 bases and J lost 0, with 11 bases in between. This clonotype came up a few times. Its target is not known. Researchers built TCR beta libraries using quantitative 5'-RACE with molecular barcodes. MiXCR, applied by TCRdb to the 5' RACE reads, yields one record per CDR3 protein. Counted here are 130,000 or so distinct CDR3 sequences, roughly 18% occurring once; the ten biggest clones make up around a third. The origin of this receptor is a male donor with ankylosing spondylitis. The chain recombines TRBV7-8 with TRBJ2-1; D gene unclear. The sequencing input was blood, either unsorted or a sorted T cell fraction (not recorded which). CDR3 in amino acids: CASSPSRSSYNEQFF. DNA of the CDR3: TGTGCCAGCAGCCCAAGCCGGAGCTCCTACAATGAGCAGTTCTTC.